Shown below are 32 T cell receptor beta chains from a single sample sequenced in a study of beta chain features in type 1 diabetes. Expressed TCRB transcripts were sequenced, since all the RNA that had been isolated was reverse transcribed. The assay was immunoSEQ multiplex PCR, and TCRdb's table has in-frame clones only and misses some. The sample carries approximately 150,000 clones, 10% recorded once. The sequencing input was naive CD4+ T cells from blood. These receptors were collected from a man aged 18 to 29 in good health.

The chain uses TRBV13 and TRBJ2-1; 12 bases agree with TRBD2. The germline gives CDR1 PRHDT, CDR2 FYEKMQ (reference sequence). V trimming: 3 bases; J trimming: 5 bases; junction bases outside the gene matches: 8. The CDR3 consists of 17 residues. The CDR3 sequence: CASSFGLAGGRHNEQFF. The CDR3 DNA reads as TGTGCCAGCAGCTTTGGGCTAGCGGGGGGGAGGCACAATGAGCAGTTCTTC.

This clone was observed a handful of times. J is TRBJ2-1 and V is TRBV7-9, with D perhaps matching TRBD2 (5 bases). Germline V CDR1 and CDR2: SEHNR, FQNEAQ (reference sequence). The ends were cut back, 8 bases at V and 9 bases at J, with 17 bases in the middle. There are 13 residues in the CDR3. The CDR3 coding sequence is TGTGCCAGCGGCGCCCCTAGCTTCGGTGAGCAGTTCTTC. The encoded protein is CASGAPSFGEQFF.

This clone appeared a few times. The rearrangement links TRBV7-2 to TRBJ2-7, with TRBD2 identical over 12 bases. This CDR3 spans 15 amino acids. V trimming: 8 bases; J trimming: 4 bases; junction bases outside the gene matches: 9. Germline V gene data show CDR1 as SGHTA and CDR2 as FQGNSA. This CDR3 is CASGPSGGAWYEQYF. The CDR3 DNA follows: TGTGCCAGCGGACCTAGCGGGGGGGCTTGGTACGAGCAGTACTTC.

The chain has TRBV6-1 and TRBJ2-7; TRBD1 matches 7 bases. Trimming took 8 bases from V and 2 from J; bases not matched to a gene: 3. The length of the CDR3 is 12 residues. The germline CDR1 and CDR2 sequences are MNHNS and SASEGT. CDR3: CASVRGTYEQYF. CDR3 nucleotide sequence: TGTGCCAGCGTCAGGGGGACCTACGAGCAGTACTTC.

The table lists this clone with a few counts. The chain couples TRBV19 to TRBJ1-5, with D unresolved. The V gene lost 3 bases and the J gene lost 0 bases, with 15 bases spanning the gap. The germline V gene has CDR1 LNHDA and CDR2 SQIVND (reference sequence). The CDR3 is 17 residues long. CDR3 region: CASSIVFGGHSNQPQHF. As DNA, the CDR3 is TGTGCCAGTAGTATCGTTTTCGGCGGCCATAGCAATCAGCCCCAGCATTTT.

The chain couples TRBV5-6 to TRBJ2-5; D unresolved. The CDR3 runs to 14 residues. The ends were cut back, 1 base at V and 1 base at J, with 8 bases in the middle. CDR1 is SGHDT and CDR2 is YYEEEE in the germline V gene. CDR3 amino acids: CASSLLQLQETQYF. Here the CDR3 DNA reads TGTGCCAGCAGCTTGCTACAGCTCCAAGAGACCCAGTACTTC. Full variable domain (remainder filled in from reference TRBV5-6 and TRBJ2-5): DAGVTQSPTHLIKTRGQQVTLRCSPKSGHDTVSWYQQALGQGPQFIFQYYEEEERQRGNFPDRFSGHQFPNYSSELNVNALLLGDSALYLCASSLLQLQETQYFGPGTRLLVL.

This clone was seen only a few times. This chain links TRBV10-3 with TRBJ2-7; 7 nucleotides align to TRBD2. CDR3 length: 15 residues. Germline V gene data show CDR1 as ENHRY and CDR2 as SYGVKD. J gave up 3 bases and V 0 bases, and 5 bases lay outside the gene matches. CDR3 bases: TGTGCCATCAGTGAGTCGTGGCGGGGGAGCTACGAGCAGTACTTC. Its translation: CAISESWRGSYEQYF.

This clone was counted between two and nine times. The chain recombines TRBV10-3 with TRBJ2-7; D is possibly TRBD1 (6 bases). Trimming removed 5 bases at V and 0 bases at J, with 11 bases between. Per the germline V gene, CDR1 is ENHRY and CDR2 is SYGVKD. The CDR3 spans 14 residues. The CDR3 is CAISPTGSSYEQYF. The CDR3 DNA is TGTGCCATCAGTCCGACAGGTAGCTCCTACGAGCAGTACTTC.

In this sample, this clone turned up a few times. This chain's CDR3 is CASSSPRGSTEAFF. In DNA form, the CDR3 reads TGTGCCAGCAGTTCCCCCAGGGGGAGCACTGAAGCTTTCTTT. The rearrangement uses TRBV6-5 and TRBJ1-1, with 7 bases matching TRBD1. Germline CDR1 reads MNHEY; CDR2 reads SVGAGI. The CDR3 runs to 14 residues. V trimming: 4 bases; J trimming: 4 bases; junction bases outside the gene matches: 6.

The table lists this clone with many counts. V and J are TRBV30 and TRBJ2-2, with D possibly TRBD2 on 5 matching bases. This CDR3 spans 12 amino acids. V lost 8 bases, J lost 4 bases, and 11 bases lay in between. Germline lookup yields CDR1 GTSNPN and CDR2 SVGIG (reference sequence). CDR3 nucleotides: TGTGCCGTAGCCGGAGGCACCGGGGAGCTGTTTTTT. Residues: CAVAGGTGELFF.

V usage is TRBV6-1 and J usage is TRBJ2-7; 8 nucleotides line up with TRBD1. The V and J ends lost 6 bases and 2 bases, in that order; junction bases with no gene match: 3. CDR1 is MNHNS, CDR2 SASEGT, per germline. The CDR3 is 13 amino acids. CDR3 nucleotides: TGTGCCAGCAGCTCGGACAGGGCCTACGAGCAGTACTTC. Translated: CASSSDRAYEQYF.

The chain combines TRBV2 with TRBJ2-5, with D possibly matching TRBD1 (5 bases). The ends were cut back, 3 bases at V and 4 bases at J, with 12 bases in the middle. Looked up from germline, CDR1 is SNHLY and CDR2 is FYNNEI. The CDR3 contains 14 residues. The CDR3 loop reads CASSDVGVRETQYF. In nucleotides, the CDR3 is TGTGCCAGCAGTGATGTAGGGGTACGAGAGACCCAGTACTTC. The whole variable domain, filled in from reference TRBV2 and TRBJ2-5, reads EPEVTQTPSHQVTQMGQEVILRCVPISNHLYFYWYRQILGQKVEFLVSFYNNEISEKSEIFDDQFSVERPDGSNFTLKIRSTKLEDSAMYFCASSDVGVRETQYFGPGTRLLVL.

This clone turned up a few times. The V and J genes are TRBV6-5 and TRBJ1-2; tentative D call: TRBD1 (5 bases). The CDR3 runs 13 residues. Per the germline V gene, CDR1 is MNHEY and CDR2 is SVGAGI. The V end was cut by 5 bases, the J end by 5 bases, with 12 bases between. The CDR3 loop is CASSRQRNYGYTF. Here the CDR3 DNA reads TGTGCCAGCAGTCGACAGAGAAATTATGGCTACACCTTC.

In its sample, this clone was seen a few times. V and J are TRBV7-8 and TRBJ2-7; 9 nucleotides agree with TRBD1. The CDR3 length is 15 residues. Germline CDR1 and CDR2: SGHVS and FQNEAQ. J gave up 6 bases and V 2 bases, and 8 bases lay outside the gene matches. CDR3 coding DNA: TGTGCCAGCAGCTTAACGGGGACAGGGAGCATCGAGCAGTACTTC. Amino acids: CASSLTGTGSIEQYF.

The CDR3 here is CASSLAGSSYNEQFF. CDR3 DNA: TGCGCCAGCAGCTTGGCGGGGAGCTCCTACAATGAGCAGTTCTTC. The chain has TRBV5-1 and TRBJ2-1; possibly TRBD2 for D (5 bases). The V and J ends lost 0 bases and 0 bases respectively, with 7 bases between them. The CDR3 spans 15 residues. The V gene's germline CDR1 is SGHRS and CDR2 YFSETQ.

This clone showed up just a few times. The V gene is TRBV7-6, the J gene TRBJ1-3; D remains unclear. CDR1 is SGHVS, CDR2 FNYEAQ, per germline. V lost 6 bases and J lost 0, with 9 bases in between. The CDR3 totals 14 residues. The CDR3 nucleotides are TGTGCCAGCAGTGTTCGGGGCTCTGGAAACACCATATATTTT. Its translation is CASSVRGSGNTIYF.

This clone was found a few times. The chain links TRBV6-1 to TRBJ1-5; TRBD1 matches at 8 bases. This CDR3 is 15 amino acids long. Germline-derived CDR1 and CDR2 are MNHNS and SASEGT. The junction had 6 bases not matched to a gene; V was cut back by 3 bases and J by 5 bases. The CDR3 sequence: CASSDIPGQDQPQHF. In nucleotides, the CDR3 is TGTGCCAGCAGTGATATACCGGGACAGGATCAGCCCCAGCATTTT.

This clone came up many times. V is TRBV13 and J is TRBJ2-1, with TRBD2 matching over 8 bases. Germline assignment: CDR1 PRHDT and CDR2 FYEKMQ (reference sequence). V gave up 4 bases and J gave up 4 bases; unmatched junction bases: 9. The CDR3 has 16 residues. The CDR3 sequence: CASSSQRTSRYNEQFF. The CDR3 coding sequence is TGTGCCAGCAGCTCTCAAAGGACTAGCCGTTACAATGAGCAGTTCTTC. The full variable domain, with the rest looked up from reference TRBV13 and TRBJ2-1, is AAGVIQSPRHLIKEKRETATLKCYPIPRHDTVYWYQQGPGQDPQFLISFYEKMQSDKGSIPDRFSAQQFSDYHSELNMSSLELGDSALYFCASSSQRTSRYNEQFFGPGTRLTVL.

The V call is TRBV12-5, the J call TRBJ2-1, with TRBD1 as a possible D gene (6 bases). The germline CDR1 and CDR2 sequences are LGHNT and FRNRAP. The V end lost 1 base, the J end lost 4 bases, and 11 bases lay between the germline ends. CDR3 length equals 15 residues. CDR3: CASGLDGTKYNEQFF. For the CDR3, the DNA is TGTGCTAGTGGTTTGGACGGGACAAAATACAATGAGCAGTTCTTC.

The rearrangement joins TRBV6-5 to TRBJ1-1; D is perhaps TRBD1 (5 bases). Germline lookup yields CDR1 MNHEY and CDR2 SVGAGI. V shed 0 bases and J shed 3 bases, with 11 bases lying between them. The CDR3 length is 15 residues. The CDR3 region has the DNA TGTGCCAGCAGTTACTCGACCAGGGAGGACACTGAAGCTTTCTTT. Translation gives CASSYSTREDTEAFF.

The V gene is TRBV7-2, the J gene TRBJ2-2, with 9 bases matching TRBD2. The CDR3 spans 16 residues. Germline-derived CDR1 and CDR2 are SGHTA and FQGNSA. V lost 3 bases, J lost 2 bases, and 4 bases stayed unmatched. As DNA, the CDR3 is TGTGCCAGCAGCTTCCCAGCGGGGGGTAACACCGGGGAGCTGTTTTTT. Its protein product is CASSFPAGGNTGELFF. The complete variable domain, with remaining parts taken from reference TRBV7-2 and TRBJ2-2, reads GAGVSQSPSNKVTEKGKDVELRCDPISGHTALYWYRQSLGQGLEFLIYFQGNSAPDKSGLPSDRFSAERTGGSVSTLTIQRTQQEDSAVYLCASSFPAGGNTGELFFGEGSRLTVL.

This clone showed up just a few times. The V call is TRBV7-2, the J call TRBJ2-5; 12 bases are a match to TRBD2. CDR3 length: 15 residues. The germline V gene has CDR1 SGHTA and CDR2 FQGNSA. V shed 5 bases, J shed 3 bases, and the junction held 4 bases outside the gene matches. CDR3 sequence (DNA): TGTGCCAGCAGCCGATCTAGCGGGGGGGAAGAGACCCAGTACTTC. Translation gives CASSRSSGGEETQYF.

This rearrangement joins TRBV19 to TRBJ2-1; TRBD2 agrees at 8 bases. The J segment lost 2 bases and the V segment lost 4 bases, leaving 4 bases of the junction unmatched. The CDR3 is 15 amino acids. CDR1 and CDR2 from the germline V gene are LNHDA and SQIVND (reference sequence). The CDR3 DNA sequence: TGTGCCAGTAGTAAAAAGCGGGGGACCTACAATGAGCAGTTCTTC. It is translated as CASSKKRGTYNEQFF.

This clone was seen more than once but under ten times. Within the sample, other DNA sequences also encode this same CDR3. CDR3 protein: CASSSQGNYGYTF. The CDR3 nucleotides read TGTGCCAGCAGTTCACAGGGAAACTATGGCTACACCTTC. The V call is TRBV27, the J call TRBJ1-2; a weak D match, TRBD1 (6 bases). This CDR3 spans 13 amino acids. Germline V gene lookup returns CDR1 MNHEY and CDR2 SMNVEV (reference sequence). V was cut by 4 bases and J by 2 bases, with 8 bases left in between.

CDR3 sequence: CASSLQGAGDTQYF. The CDR3 nucleotides are TGTGCCAGCAGCCTTCAGGGGGCGGGTGACACGCAGTATTTT. The chain combines TRBV6-5 with TRBJ2-3; TRBD1 agrees at 8 bases. The CDR3 loop spans 14 amino acids. Germline loops: CDR1 MNHEY, CDR2 SVGAGI. V was clipped by 6 bases and J by 9 bases; unmatched bases: 11.

This clone was observed a few times. The chain links TRBV7-2 to TRBJ2-2; tentative D call: TRBD2 (6 bases). This CDR3 has 16 residues. Germline V gene sequence: CDR1 SGHTA, CDR2 FQGNSA. V dropped 1 base and J dropped 1 base, with 10 bases sitting between them. CDR3 sequence reads: CASSLVLGGNTGELFF. The CDR3, as DNA: TGTGCCAGCAGCTTAGTTCTCGGGGGGAACACCGGGGAGCTGTTTTTT.

This clone was seen only a few times. The rearrangement joins TRBV2 to TRBJ2-5, with TRBD1 matching 9 bases. This CDR3 has 13 amino acids. Germline values: CDR1 SNHLY, CDR2 FYNNEI. V trimming: 6 bases; J trimming: 4 bases; junction bases outside the gene matches: 3. The CDR3 DNA reads TGTGCCAGCAGCGTGGGACAGGGAGAGACCCAGTACTTC. Protein product: CASSVGQGETQYF.

The chain recombines TRBV6-6 with TRBJ2-5; TRBD1 might be the D (7 bases). Trimming removed 10 bases from V and 5 bases from J, with 14 bases in between. Germline V gene lookup returns CDR1 MNHNY and CDR2 SVGAGI (reference sequence). The CDR3 totals 12 residues. As DNA, the CDR3 is TGTGCCATCAGCCCAGGGGGGGAGACCCAGTACTTC. This translates into CAISPGGETQYF.

This clone occurred a few times. The chain joins TRBV27 to TRBJ1-2; no firm D call. CDR3 size: 14 residues. Trimming took off 3 bases at V and 0 bases at J, with 8 bases between the two ends. The germline CDR1 and CDR2 sequences are MNHEY and SMNVEV (reference sequence). This CDR3 reads CASSFGASNYGYTF. For the CDR3, the DNA is TGTGCCAGCAGTTTCGGAGCGTCTAACTATGGCTACACCTTC.

This clone was found many times. The V call is TRBV25-1, the J call TRBJ1-6; D is unresolved. The germline CDR1 and CDR2 sequences are MGHDK and SYGVNS. Trimming cost V 6 bases and J 2 bases, with 5 bases left between them. The CDR3 covers 13 residues. This CDR3 is CASSETYNSPLHF. The CDR3 coding sequence is TGTGCCAGCAGCGAGACCTATAATTCACCCCTCCACTTT.

The V and J genes are TRBV18 and TRBJ2-7; weak D call: TRBD2 (5 bases). The CDR3 spans 13 residues. CDR1 KGHSH and CDR2 LQKENI come from the germline V gene. V was shortened by 6 bases and J by 6 bases, with 15 bases between the two germline ends. The CDR3 DNA reads TGTGCCAGCTCCCCATGGGAAGGGAGCGAGCAGTACTTC. Its protein is CASSPWEGSEQYF.

This clone has more than one count but fewer than ten. The chain has TRBV6-6 and TRBJ2-7; 7 nucleotides align to TRBD1. Germline V gives CDR1 MNHNY, CDR2 SVGAGI (reference sequence). The junction had 15 bases not matched to a gene; V was cut back by 10 bases and J by 3 bases. There are 15 residues in the CDR3. The CDR3 loop is CANQRQGRDCYEQYF. DNA for the CDR3: TGTGCCAACCAACGACAGGGTCGCGATTGCTACGAGCAGTACTTC.